This T cell receptor beta chain was retrieved from a study of shared clonotypes between healthy human individuals. CDR1 and CDR2 (germline): SGHNT, YYREEE (reference sequence). The CDR3 totals 13 residues. The trim removed 3 bases at V and 5 bases at J, leaving 2 bases unmatched. This table comes from immunoSEQ multiplex PCR, and its TCRdb copy is limited to in-frame clones, with some not included. The table lists about 1.1 million clones, 75% to 85% of them singletons. Within Nashville, Tennessee resided all donors, each a Caucasian adult. Both subsets, CD45RA+ naive and CD45RA-negative memory, were split from the CD4+ cells.

The rearrangement uses TRBV5-4 and TRBJ2-1; TRBD1 aligns across 7 bases. Sequencing was performed on memory CD4+ T cells from PBMCs. Subset denoted: CD45RA-negative fraction. The source of this sequence is a man aged 18-30 years in good health. Some clones in this sample may be carry-over from other donors' samples. CDR3 sequence reads: CASSSTGNNEQFF. The CDR3 nucleotides read TGTGCCAGCAGCTCGACAGGGAACAATGAGCAGTTCTTC.